This T cell receptor (beta chain) was found in a study of blood T cell repertoires in COVID-19 (dated by TCRdb to the early 2020s). For the wider study: Collaborator samples came from the United States, Italy and Spain and covered acute and convalescent phases of COVID-19. The repertoires were made available in a free public database intended to serve as a resource for research on the immune response to SARS-CoV-2. HLA class I and class II types, where available, came from metadata supplied by the sample provider rather than from assay-based typing. The prospective study material was composed of cDNA or gDNA derived from T cells, B-cell-depleted T cells, or PBMCs. Samples were obtained from the ongoing ImmuneRACE study (first 160 participants) and from 1,200 or so subjects provided by 6 global collaborators. The dataset comprised deeply sampled blood TCRbeta repertoires from subjects exposed to, actively infected with, or recovered from COVID-19. The sample metadata nearly always contained a de-identified subject ID, COVID-19 status, age in years and sex.

The paper's findings and limits, for the study overall: Clinical and demographic metadata were provided uncurated, with the amount varying by source and participant.

Participants in the prospective study were aged roughly 18 to 100 years, lived in 20 to 30 United States geographic areas, and enrolled through a virtual design. Cohort assignment in the prospective study relied on participant-reported clinical history from a screening survey and a study questionnaire. Recovered participants in ImmuneRACE Cohort 3 were defined as having two consecutive negative NP/OP PCR tests, clearance from a healthcare professional, or resolution of symptoms. In the prospective study, mobile phlebotomists collected whole blood, serum and a nasopharyngeal or oropharyngeal swab from each participant. Participants in the prospective study had the option to provide additional blood draws and questionnaires over a roughly 2-month period. Prospective study blood samples were shipped either frozen or at room temperature before DNA extraction. TCRbeta CDR3 regions were amplified from genomic DNA using the immunoSEQ Assay, a bias-controlled multiplex PCR. The paper's processing steps were these. Nucleated cell counts per sample were estimated from amplification of reference gene primers within the assay. To quantify the absolute abundance of each unique TCRbeta CDR3 rearrangement, sequence reads were collapsed and filtered. For each sample, productive Simpson clonality was calculated by taking the square root of Simpson's diversity index across productive rearrangements. TCRdb's version of the immuneACCESS table is confined to in-frame rearrangements and falls short of the full clone set. An unresolved V gene accounts for under half of the shortfall where checked; the remainder is of unknown origin. The V and J calls and the clone size are those of that table, but D and trimming were determined from the DNA. This sample is represented by about 160,000 clones; approximately 80% of them were singletons. Of the sample, approximately 3.6% falls within the top ten clones.

About this clone itself: Its binding antigen is unknown. No clone much larger than this one lies a single base away; base qualities are absent.

Per the germline V gene (reference sequence), MNHEY is the CDR1 and SMNVEV is the CDR2. The CDR3 starts with the cysteine, ends with the phenylalanine, and has 14 residues. The kept DNA is CDR3 alone, 42 bases in frame from the first base. The germline ends are 10 bases apart after V is trimmed by 2 bases and J by 2 bases. This TCR was recovered from a woman aged 60-70 years who had recovered from COVID-19. Sequences were obtained from PBMCs or T cells enriched from blood (not recorded which). The V and J genes are TRBV27 and TRBJ2-7; TRBD2 is perhaps the D gene, given 6 matching bases. For the CDR3, the sequence is CASSLGSGAYEQYF. The nucleotides read TGTGCCAGCAGTTTAGGGTCGGGGGCCTACGAGCAGTACTTC.